This paragraph covers one T cell receptor beta chain sequence. Its antigen remains unidentified. Losses at the gene ends were 3 bases for V and 9 bases for J; bases not matched to a gene: 8. This CDR3 contains 15 residues. Looked up from germline, CDR1 is SNHLY and CDR2 is FYNNEI. The PCR made use of 60 Vbeta and 13 Jbeta primers. Profiling relied on immunoSEQ multiplex PCR, and the TCRdb table lists in-frame clones only, not all of them. The repertoire has 87,000 or so clones, 7.6% of them found once; the top ten carry about 2%. This sample is part of a study of cytomegalovirus exposure and HLA in healthy donors. Whole-study findings and limits: Within an earlier analysis, most TCR beta V segments proved productive either about 87% or about 30% of the time. The authors assumed roughly uniform sequencing depth across donors for presence/absence analyses. Cytomegalovirus-associated status was assigned to 150 to 200 TCR beta chains. Later on, a genetic analysis was performed. It linked a missense variant in DCLRE1C with V- and J-gene trimming of TCR beta.

Source material: PBMCs. The chain joins TRBV2 to TRBJ2-1, with 10 positions matching TRBD2. The clonotype comes from a man between 45 and 60 years old in good health and CMV-seronegative. CDR3 amino acids: CASSELAGGPGEQFF. CDR3 DNA: TGTGCCAGCAGTGAGTTAGCGGGGGGCCCCGGTGAGCAGTTCTTC.